This TCR beta chain was retrieved from a study of OX40 agonist ivuxolimab in advanced cancers. In the study overall: Treatment of patients was with ivuxolimab, an agonistic anti-OX40 (CD134) antibody. Across the patients, intravenous ivuxolimab was delivered every 2 weeks at 0.01 to 10 mg/kg. General observations from the study: Certain nonresponders likewise exhibited a low normalized T-cell clonal expansion.

Germline V gene sequence: CDR1 GTSNPN, CDR2 SVGIG (reference sequence). The germline V and J ends were trimmed by 0 bases and 0 bases, with 9 bases remaining between them. The CDR3 spans 14 residues. This clone appeared a few times. Its antigen remains unidentified. TCRdb keeps only in-frame clones here, not all; method: immunoSEQ multiplex PCR. The profile shows under 140,000 clones, over 85% of them singletons. The material sequenced was CD4+ or CD8+ T cells sorted from blood, taken in a trial of the OX40 agonist ivuxolimab. This rearrangement joins TRBV30 to TRBJ2-7; tentative D call: TRBD2 (5 bases). This TCR was sampled from an adult with an advanced solid tumor such as melanoma, head and neck, liver or kidney cancer. The DNA for the CDR3 is TGTGCCTGGAGTGTCGGCGGGTCCTCCTACGAGCAGTACTTC. It specifies CAWSVGGSSYEQYF. Drawing the rest from reference TRBV30 and TRBJ2-7, the complete variable domain is SQTIHQWPATLVQPVGSPLSLECTVEGTSNPNLYWYRQAAGRGLQLLFYSVGIGQISSEVPQNLSASRPQDRQFILSSKKLLLSDSGFYLCAWSVGGSSYEQYFGPGTRLTVT.